Below are 4 T cell receptor beta chains sequenced from a single sample in a study of blood T cell repertoires in COVID-19. The table came from immunoSEQ multiplex PCR; TCRdb's copy has only in-frame clones and leaves some out. Among 250,000 to 300,000 clones listed, roughly 90% were seen once. The sample taken for sequencing was peripheral blood. The receptor source for this set is a man aged 50 or older with acute or convalescent COVID-19.

V is TRBV6-1 and J is TRBJ2-5; tentatively, D is TRBD1 (5 bases). CDR1 is MNHNS, CDR2 SASEGT, per germline. Trimming took 3 bases from V and 6 from J, leaving 11 bases between them. This CDR3 is built from 13 residues. The chain's CDR3 is CASSDRALKTQYF. In DNA form, the CDR3 reads TGTGCCAGCAGTGACAGGGCCTTAAAGACCCAGTACTTC.

CDR3 amino acids: CASSFGQGDTEAFF. CDR3 bases: TGCGCCAGCAGCTTTGGACAGGGAGACACTGAAGCTTTCTTT. The chain recombines TRBV5-1 with TRBJ1-1; 8 bases align to TRBD1. The CDR3 is made up of 14 amino acids. Per the germline V gene, CDR1 is SGHRS and CDR2 is YFSETQ. The J segment lost 3 bases and the V segment lost 2 bases, leaving 3 bases of the junction unmatched.

The V and J genes are TRBV2 and TRBJ1-6, with D unresolved. Trimming took 5 bases from V and 9 from J, leaving 23 bases between them. This CDR3 is built from 17 residues. CDR1 and CDR2 (germline): SNHLY, FYNNEI. Here the CDR3 reads CASSKIKTRGVVSPLHF. CDR3 DNA sequence: TGTGCCAGCAGTAAAATTAAAACACGGGGAGTAGTTTCACCCCTCCACTTT.

The CDR3 reads CASSFELAKNIQYF. In nucleotides, the CDR3 is TGCGCCAGCAGTTTTGAGCTAGCCAAAAACATTCAGTACTTC. The rearrangement uses TRBV5-1 and TRBJ2-4, with D hard to call. The V end was cut by 5 bases, the J end by 0 bases, with 9 bases between. Germline loops: CDR1 SGHRS, CDR2 YFSETQ. The CDR3 is 14 residues long.